This T cell receptor (beta chain) stems from a study of PD-1 blockade in mismatch repair-deficient tumors. In the study overall: Enrolled about 2013-2016, patients had progressing, pretreated mismatch repair-deficient cancers of 12 types.

TCRdb keeps only in-frame clones here, not all; method: immunoSEQ multiplex PCR. The sample carries tens of thousands of clones, approximately 84% recorded once. Study conclusions and caveats: Tumor-resident clones, often undetectable pretreatment in blood, expanded then contracted after pembrolizumab.

A few pembrolizumab responders had their TCRs sequenced. The CDR3 spans 16 residues. Germline-derived CDR1 and CDR2 are GTSNPN and SVGIG (reference sequence). The J segment lost 2 bases and the V segment lost 7 bases, leaving 11 bases of the junction unmatched. Turning to this clone: The antigen remains unidentified.

This clonotype originated in an adult with mismatch repair-deficient cancer. Specimen: PBMCs, collected before pembrolizumab treatment. J is TRBJ1-3 and V is TRBV30; TRBD1 aligns across 10 bases. The CDR3 protein is CASDRGGTLPGNTIYF. The DNA for the CDR3 is TGTGCCTCGGACAGGGGGGGGACCTTGCCTGGAAACACCATATATTTT.